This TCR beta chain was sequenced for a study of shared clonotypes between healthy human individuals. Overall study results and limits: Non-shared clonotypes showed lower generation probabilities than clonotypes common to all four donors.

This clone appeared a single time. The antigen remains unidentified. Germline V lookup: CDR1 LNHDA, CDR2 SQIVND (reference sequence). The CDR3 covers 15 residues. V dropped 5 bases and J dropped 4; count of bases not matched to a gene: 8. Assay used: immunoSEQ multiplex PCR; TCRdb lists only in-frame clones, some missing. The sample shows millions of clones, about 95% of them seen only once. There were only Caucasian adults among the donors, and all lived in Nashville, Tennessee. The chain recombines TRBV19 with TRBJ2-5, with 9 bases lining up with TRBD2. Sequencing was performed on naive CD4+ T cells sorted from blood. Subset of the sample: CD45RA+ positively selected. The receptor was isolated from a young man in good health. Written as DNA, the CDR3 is TGTGCCAGTAGTGTAATTAGCGGGAGCGGAGAGACCCAGTACTTC. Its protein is CASSVISGSGETQYF. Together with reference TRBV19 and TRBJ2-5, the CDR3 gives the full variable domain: DGGITQSPKYLFRKEGQNVTLSCEQNLNHDAMYWYRQDPGQGLRLIYYSQIVNDFQKGDIAEGYSVSREKKESFPLTVTSAQKNPTAFYLCASSVISGSGETQYFGPGTRLLVL.